The clone carrying this T cell receptor (beta chain) has only a few counts. Primers used in a second PCR of about 7 to 11 cycles were a sample-barcoded 5' primer and a J-beta primer mix. Tags on each cDNA molecule came from a template-switch adaptor with 12 random nucleotides. Via MiXCR, TCRdb re-called the 5' RACE reads, giving one row per CDR3 protein. The sample has roughly 1.7 million distinct CDR3 sequences, about 32% seen once. The CDR3 runs to 13 residues. Germline-derived CDR1 and CDR2 are SNHLY and FYNNEI. Trimming removed 8 bases at V and 6 bases at J, with 14 bases between. The data stem from a study of blood T cells in healthy people across ages.

The chain employs TRBV2 and TRBJ2-1; D call uncertain. Material for sequencing was blood. The origin of this receptor is a woman aged 30 to 39 in good health. Here the CDR3 reads CASAIVAGNEQFF. DNA for the CDR3: TGTGCCAGCGCAATTGTGGCCGGCAATGAGCAGTTCTTC.